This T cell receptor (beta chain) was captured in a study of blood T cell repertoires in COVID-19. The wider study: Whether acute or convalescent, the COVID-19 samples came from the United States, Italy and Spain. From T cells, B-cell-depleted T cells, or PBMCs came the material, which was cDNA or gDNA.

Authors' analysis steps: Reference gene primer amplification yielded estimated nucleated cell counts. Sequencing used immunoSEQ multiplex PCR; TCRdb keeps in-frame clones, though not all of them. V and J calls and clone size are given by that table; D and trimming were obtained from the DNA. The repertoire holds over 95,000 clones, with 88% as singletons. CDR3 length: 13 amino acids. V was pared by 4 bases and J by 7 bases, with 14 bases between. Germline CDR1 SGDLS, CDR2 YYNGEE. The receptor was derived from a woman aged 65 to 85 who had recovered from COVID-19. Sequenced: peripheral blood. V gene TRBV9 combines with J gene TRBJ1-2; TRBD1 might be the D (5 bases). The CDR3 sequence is CASSRGRVSGYTF. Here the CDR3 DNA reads TGTGCCAGCAGCCGGGGGAGGGTCAGTGGCTACACCTTC.